This is a list of T cell receptor beta chains from one sample in a study of CD8 T cells in ankylosing spondylitis. TCRdb analysed the 5' RACE reads with MiXCR anew, one entry per CDR3 protein. The sample consists of 500,000 to 550,000 distinct CDR3 sequences, about 13% of them appearing once. The material sequenced was blood, either unsorted or a sorted T cell fraction (not recorded which). These receptors were collected from a male donor with ankylosing spondylitis. Each CDR3 is given with its conserved first and last residue. A D gene is named only where the DNA matches it firmly. Where a row states a size, it is once, few, many or the class of an expanded clone; other rows omit it.

V	J	D	size	CDR3	DNA
TRBV4-1	TRBJ2-2	TRBD2	NA	CASSFGRAEYTGELFF	TGCGCCAGCAGCTTCGGGAGGGCCGAATACACCGGGGAGCTGTTTTTT
TRBV9	TRBJ2-3	TRBD2	many	CASSVTRRGTDTQYF	TGTGCCAGCAGCGTAACCAGGCGGGGGACAGATACGCAGTATTTT
TRBV3-1	TRBJ1-2	NA	NA	CASSPDGDGYGYTF	TGTGCCAGCAGCCCGGACGGGGATGGGTATGGCTACACCTTC
TRBV20-1	TRBJ2-1	TRBD1	few	CSARDPDRNEQFF	TGCAGTGCTAGAGACCCGGACAGGAATGAGCAGTTCTTC
TRBV7-6	TRBJ1-5	NA	many	CASSSGLGNQPQHF	TGTGCCAGCAGCTCCGGTTTGGGCAATCAGCCCCAGCATTTT
TRBV7-9	TRBJ2-1	NA	few	CASSFPGTDYNEQFF	TGTGCCAGCAGCTTTCCCGGGACTGACTACAATGAGCAGTTCTTC
TRBV9	TRBJ2-7	TRBD1	few	CASSQGQGPAYEQYF	TGTGCCAGCAGCCAGGGACAGGGACCGGCCTACGAGCAGTACTTC
TRBV11-3	TRBJ2-5	TRBD1	NA	CASSLSTGGGTQYF	TGTGCCAGCAGCCTATCGACAGGGGGTGGGACCCAGTACTTC
TRBV6-1	TRBJ2-6	NA	NA	CASKQGGWANVLTF	TGTGCCAGCAAGCAGGGGGGCTGGGCCAACGTCCTGACTTTC
TRBV20-1	TRBJ2-3	TRBD2	few	CSASLGAGGPDTQYF	TGCAGTGCTAGCTTAGGAGCGGGAGGCCCAGATACGCAGTATTTT
TRBV29-1	TRBJ1-1	NA	NA	CSGRGGSPEAFF	TGCAGCGGGAGGGGGGGCAGCCCTGAAGCTTTCTTT
TRBV24-1	TRBJ1-4	TRBD1	few	CATSDSGQTQGKLFF	TGTGCCACCAGTGATTCGGGACAGACGCAAGGAAAACTGTTTTTT
TRBV5-1	TRBJ1-3	TRBD1	few	CASSLVTGQGASGNTIYF	TGCGCCAGCAGCTTGGTTACCGGACAGGGGGCCTCTGGAAACACCATATATTTT
TRBV5-1	TRBJ1-1	NA	few	CASSLARASRDTEAFF	TGCGCCAGCAGCTTGGCCAGGGCCTCGAGGGACACTGAAGCTTTCTTT
TRBV29-1	TRBJ1-1	NA	NA	CSVDAIDYGNTEAFF	TGCAGCGTTGATGCAATTGACTATGGGAACACTGAAGCTTTCTTT
TRBV2	TRBJ1-2	NA	NA	CASRVLQVQDGYTF	TGTGCCAGCAGAGTCCTCCAGGTTCAAGACGGCTACACCTTC
TRBV29-1	TRBJ2-3	TRBD1	NA	CSVRTGAHTDTQYF	TGCAGCGTCCGGACAGGGGCCCACACAGATACGCAGTATTTT
TRBV4-1	TRBJ1-5	TRBD1	NA	CASSQTDRVNQPQHF	TGCGCCAGCAGCCAAACGGACAGGGTCAATCAGCCCCAGCATTTT
TRBV25-1	TRBJ2-5	TRBD1	many	CASSLNDRGLQETQYF	TGTGCCAGCAGCCTCAACGACAGGGGGCTCCAAGAGACCCAGTACTTC
TRBV5-5	TRBJ2-3	NA	few	CASSRSWDTDTQYF	TGTGCCAGCAGCCGAAGTTGGGACACAGATACGCAGTATTTT
TRBV7-2	TRBJ1-2	NA	few	CASSQGYTEGYTF	TGTGCCAGCAGCCAGGGATATACAGAAGGCTACACCTTC
TRBV7-6	TRBJ2-3	TRBD1	NA	CASSLGWTGWNNLGTDTQYF	TGTGCCAGCAGCTTAGGATGGACAGGGTGGAATAATTTGGGCACAGATACGCAGTATTTT
TRBV12-3/TRBV12-4	TRBJ2-2	TRBD2	NA	CASSLALVPSGSGTGELFF	TGTGCCAGCAGTTTAGCGCTCGTCCCTAGCGGGAGTGGAACCGGGGAGCTGTTTTTT
TRBV29-1	TRBJ2-6	TRBD2	few	CSVGGEGSGANVLTF	TGCAGCGTTGGCGGGGAGGGATCTGGGGCCAACGTCCTGACTTTC
TRBV14	TRBJ2-5	TRBD2	few	CASSRLAGVVETQYF	TGTGCCAGCAGCCGACTAGCGGGAGTCGTAGAGACCCAGTACTTC
TRBV5-6	TRBJ2-6	NA	many	CASSPPGSGANVLTF	TGTGCCAGCAGCCCACCGGGGTCAGGGGCCAACGTCCTGACTTTC
TRBV12-3/TRBV12-4	TRBJ1-5	NA	NA	CASTWGGYSNQPQHF	TGTGCCAGCACTTGGGGAGGGTATAGCAATCAGCCCCAGCATTTT
TRBV7-9	TRBJ2-1	NA	many	CASSLQGRPYNEQFF	TGTGCCAGCAGCTTACAAGGGAGGCCTTACAATGAGCAGTTCTTC
TRBV2	TRBJ1-2	NA	many	CASSPDLGDYGYTF	TGTGCCAGCAGCCCGGACCTGGGGGACTATGGCTACACCTTC
TRBV18	TRBJ2-1	TRBD2	NA	CASSPNGTSALGPFF	TGTGCCAGCTCACCTAACGGGACTAGCGCTCTAGGCCCGTTCTTC
TRBV3-1	TRBJ2-7	NA	NA	CASSQYPLTQYF	TGTGCCAGCAGCCAATATCCCCTCACGCAGTACTTC
TRBV3-1	TRBJ2-1	NA	NA	CASSQDLAARTNEQFF	TGTGCCAGCAGCCAAGACTTGGCGGCCAGAACTAATGAGCAGTTCTTC
TRBV3-1	TRBJ1-5	TRBD1	NA	CASSQTGDGQPQHF	TGTGCCAGCAGCCAAACAGGGGATGGTCAGCCCCAGCATTTT